A selection of T cell receptor beta chains follows, all from one sample in a study of T cell repertoires in cytomegalovirus infection. TCRdb redid the calling of the reads with MiXCR, one entry per CDR3 protein. The sample lists fewer than 1,000,000 distinct CDR3 sequences; 25% to 40% were seen once. These TCRs are of unknown antigen specificity. The specimen was cultured CD8+ T cells from PBMCs, collected from culture after CMV antigen stimulation. These receptor sequences come from a human donor in good health (CMV status not recorded). Some clones in this sample may be carry-over from other donors' samples. Each CDR3 is given with its conserved first and last residue. The D gene is left open where the match is weak. Clone size, where shown, is once, few, many, or a class for clones that have expanded.

d_call j_call clone_size v_call cdr3_aa cdr3_nt
- TRBJ2-2 many TRBV12-3/TRBV12-4 CASSLGWSTGELFF TGTGCCAGCAGCCTGGGTTGGAGCACCGGGGAGCTGTTTTTT
- TRBJ1-1 - TRBV20-1 CSARGAPGPGTNTEAFF TGCAGTGCTAGAGGAGCCCCAGGCCCAGGGACGAACACTGAAGCTTTCTTT
- TRBJ1-1 few TRBV28 CASSLGVGPLGNTEAFF TGTGCCAGCAGTTTGGGGGTCGGGCCCCTGGGGAACACTGAAGCTTTCTTT
TRBD2 TRBJ2-7 - TRBV5-1 CASSLGLAGEDYEQYF TGCGCCAGCAGCTTGGGGCTAGCGGGGGAAGACTACGAGCAGTACTTC
- TRBJ1-4 - TRBV12-3/TRBV12-4 CASSSSLRTQNEKLFF TGTGCCAGCAGTTCATCATTGAGGACTCAGAATGAAAAACTGTTTTTT
- TRBJ2-4 - TRBV28 CASSSTGGVTAKNIQYF TGTGCCAGCAGTTCAACAGGAGGGGTTACGGCCAAAAACATTCAGTACTTC
- TRBJ1-2 few TRBV4-1 CASSSADPGDYGYTF TGCGCCAGCAGCTCCGCTGACCCGGGTGACTATGGCTACACCTTC
TRBD1 TRBJ1-2 - TRBV6-1 CASLGGQERYGYTF TGTGCCAGCTTGGGGGGACAGGAACGCTATGGCTACACCTTC
TRBD1 TRBJ1-1 - TRBV28 CASSSIWTGGQNTEAFF TGTGCCAGCAGTTCGATATGGACAGGGGGGCAGAACACTGAAGCTTTCTTT
- TRBJ2-5 few TRBV6-2/TRBV6-3 CASVGRETQYF TGTGCCAGCGTCGGGAGAGAGACCCAGTACTTC
- TRBJ2-5 few TRBV19 CASREDTQETQYF TGTGCCAGCAGAGAGGACACACAAGAGACCCAGTACTTC
- TRBJ2-2 few TRBV6-2/TRBV6-3 CASSYGGVTGELFF TGTGCCAGCAGTTACGGGGGAGTCACCGGGGAGCTGTTTTTT
- TRBJ2-2 - TRBV7-9 CAGWWDTGELFF TGTGCCGGCTGGTGGGACACCGGGGAGCTGTTTTTT
- TRBJ2-1 - TRBV28 CASSSTTTYNEQFF TGTGCCAGCAGTTCGACGACCACTTACAATGAGCAGTTCTTC
TRBD1 TRBJ2-2 - TRBV6-2/TRBV6-3 CASTHPGTVNTGELFF TGTGCCAGCACCCACCCCGGGACAGTTAACACCGGGGAGCTGTTTTTT
TRBD1 TRBJ2-7 few TRBV7-9 CASSWGDRYSYEQYF TGTGCCAGCAGCTGGGGGGACAGGTACTCCTACGAGCAGTACTTC
- TRBJ2-1 - TRBV4-3 CASSQTGTKYNEQFF TGCGCCAGCAGCCAGACCGGGACAAAATACAATGAGCAGTTCTTC
- TRBJ2-1 - TRBV5-1 CASSLGQRNEQFF TGCGCCAGCAGCTTGGGACAGAGAAATGAGCAGTTCTTC
- TRBJ1-1 many TRBV7-9 CASGSGETEAFF TGTGCCAGCGGATCAGGGGAGACTGAAGCTTTCTTT
TRBD1 TRBJ1-1 - TRBV5-1 CASSEGTAMNTEAFF TGCGCCAGCAGCGAAGGGACAGCAATGAACACTGAAGCTTTCTTT
TRBD2 TRBJ2-3 - TRBV6-5 CANSFLTSGGPHPTDTQYF TGTGCCAACAGTTTCCTGACTAGCGGGGGGCCACACCCCACAGATACGCAGTATTTT
- TRBJ2-3 many TRBV7-2 CASSLWWGTSTDTQYF TGTGCCAGCAGCTTATGGTGGGGGACCAGCACAGATACGCAGTATTTT
- TRBJ2-7 once TRBV7-8 CATSFGGGTYEQYF TGTGCCACCAGCTTCGGTGGCGGGACCTACGAGCAGTACTTC
TRBD1 TRBJ1-2 few TRBV10-3 CAISESPGQGDYGYTF TGTGCCATCAGTGAGTCGCCGGGACAGGGGGACTATGGCTACACCTTC
TRBD2 TRBJ2-5 few TRBV7-6 CASSSGTSGGAGETQYF TGTGCCAGCAGCTCCGGGACTAGCGGGGGGGCCGGGGAGACCCAGTACTTC
TRBD2 TRBJ2-1 - TRBV6-1 CASSFQTSEPSNEQFF TGTGCCAGCAGTTTCCAGACTAGCGAACCGAGCAATGAGCAGTTCTTC
- TRBJ2-1 - TRBV4-1 CASSFGLSYDEQFF TGCGCCAGCAGCTTTGGACTGTCCTACGATGAGCAGTTCTTC
- TRBJ2-6 few TRBV12-3/TRBV12-4 CASSFEGANVLTF TGTGCCAGCAGTTTCGAGGGGGCCAACGTCCTGACTTTC
- TRBJ2-2 once TRBV4-3 CASSQSDRNTGELFF TGCGCCAGCAGCCAATCCGACAGAAACACCGGGGAGCTGTTTTTT
TRBD2 TRBJ2-3 - TRBV5-1 CASSSTGLAGVSTDTQYF TGCGCCAGCAGCTCTACGGGACTAGCGGGGGTGAGCACAGATACGCAGTATTTT
- TRBJ2-1 few TRBV24-1 CATSDFLRGSYNEQFF TGTGCCACCAGTGATTTCTTGCGGGGATCCTACAATGAGCAGTTCTTC
TRBD2 TRBJ2-1 - TRBV5-4 CASSHPGLAGGHEQFF TGTGCCAGCAGTCATCCGGGACTAGCGGGGGGCCATGAGCAGTTCTTC
- TRBJ1-1 - TRBV7-9 CASSLKDGWGWTEAFF TGTGCCAGCAGCTTAAAGGACGGCTGGGGTTGGACCGAAGCTTTCTTT
TRBD1 TRBJ1-1 - TRBV7-6 CASSPGTAYMNTEAFF TGTGCCAGCAGCCCCGGGACAGCCTACATGAACACTGAAGCTTTCTTT
- TRBJ1-6 - TRBV28 CASTPVTSGPPLHF TGTGCCAGCACCCCGGTTACGTCCGGGCCACCCCTCCACTTT
- TRBJ1-1 - TRBV4-1 CASSPSGKGTEAFF TGCGCCAGCAGCCCCTCAGGGAAGGGCACTGAAGCTTTCTTT
TRBD1 TRBJ2-5 many TRBV7-8 CASSLYRGQETQYF TGTGCCAGCAGCCTATACAGGGGGCAAGAGACCCAGTACTTC
- TRBJ1-3 few TRBV7-8 CASTFLMSSGNTIYF TGTGCCAGCACCTTCCTAATGAGCTCTGGAAACACCATATATTTT
- TRBJ2-3 - TRBV6-5 CASSSGTVGDTDTQYF TGTGCCAGCAGTTCCGGGACGGTAGGGGACACAGATACGCAGTATTTT
TRBD1 TRBJ1-2 - TRBV2 CAMDRVDYGYTF TGTGCCATGGACAGGGTCGACTATGGCTACACCTTC
- TRBJ1-1 - TRBV9 CASSVGADPIEAFF TGTGCCAGCAGCGTAGGGGCAGACCCAATTGAAGCTTTCTTT
- TRBJ1-4 few TRBV6-6 CASSYVGVDEKLFF TGTGCCAGCAGTTACGTCGGGGTCGATGAAAAACTGTTTTTT
- TRBJ1-1 - TRBV12-5 CASAHLGQNTEAFF TGTGCTAGTGCCCACTTAGGACAGAACACTGAAGCTTTCTTT
- TRBJ2-7 - TRBV7-9 CASSLEGTAHYEQYF TGTGCCAGCAGCTTAGAAGGGACGGCCCACTACGAGCAGTACTTC
- TRBJ1-2 - TRBV24-1 CATTGSDGNYGYTF TGTGCCACCACCGGGAGCGACGGGAACTATGGCTACACCTTC
TRBD1 TRBJ1-1 few TRBV25-1 CASSSPNRGDNTEAFF TGTGCCAGCAGTTCTCCTAACAGGGGCGATAACACTGAAGCTTTCTTT
- TRBJ2-3 few TRBV7-9 CASTRLDSTDTQYF TGTGCCAGCACCCGCCTAGATAGCACAGATACGCAGTATTTT
TRBD1 TRBJ2-2 - TRBV4-3 CASSQDYRGDTGELFF TGCGCCAGCAGCCAAGATTACAGGGGCGACACCGGGGAGCTGTTTTTT
TRBD2 TRBJ2-1 - TRBV28 CASSPYEGLAPPYNEQFF TGTGCCAGCAGTCCCTATGAGGGACTAGCGCCGCCATACAATGAGCAGTTCTTC